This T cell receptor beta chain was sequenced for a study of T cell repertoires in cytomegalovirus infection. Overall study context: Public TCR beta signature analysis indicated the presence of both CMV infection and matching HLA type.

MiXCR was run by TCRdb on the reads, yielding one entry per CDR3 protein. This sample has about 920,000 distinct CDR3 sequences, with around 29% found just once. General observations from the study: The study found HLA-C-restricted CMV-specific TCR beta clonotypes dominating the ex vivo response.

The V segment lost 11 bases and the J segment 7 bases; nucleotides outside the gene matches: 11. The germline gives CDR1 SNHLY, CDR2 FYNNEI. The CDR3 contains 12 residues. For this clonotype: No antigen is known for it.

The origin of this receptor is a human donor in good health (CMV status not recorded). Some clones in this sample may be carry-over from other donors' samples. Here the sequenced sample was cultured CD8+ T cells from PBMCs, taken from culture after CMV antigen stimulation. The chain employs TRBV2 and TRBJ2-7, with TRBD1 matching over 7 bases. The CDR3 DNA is TGTGCCTTTCGAGACAGGGTGGATGAGCAGTACTTC. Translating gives CAFRDRVDEQYF. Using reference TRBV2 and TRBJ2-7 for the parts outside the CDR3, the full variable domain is EPEVTQTPSHQVTQMGQEVILRCVPISNHLYFYWYRQILGQKVEFLVSFYNNEISEKSEIFDDQFSVERPDGSNFTLKIRSTKLEDSAMYFCAFRDRVDEQYFGPGTRLTVT.